This passage covers 17 T cell receptor beta chains from one sample sequenced in a study of T cell responses to AZD1222 COVID-19 vaccine. The method was immunoSEQ multiplex PCR; TCRdb's version includes in-frame clones alone and lacks a portion of them. The data hold 100,000 to 150,000 clones, with 88% observed a single time. Sequencing used peripheral blood, obtained on day 0 of AZD1222 vaccination. The receptors derive from an adult in good health.

This rearrangement joins TRBV5-1 to TRBJ2-3; perhaps TRBD2 as D (5 bases). The CDR3 covers 16 residues. Trimming cost V 0 bases and J 5 bases, with 16 bases left between them. CDR1 is SGHRS and CDR2 is YFSETQ in the germline V gene. CDR3 sequence reads: CASSLEGRELGDTQYF. CDR3 sequence (DNA): TGCGCCAGCAGCTTGGAGGGAAGGGAGCTCGGAGATACGCAGTATTTT.

J is TRBJ1-3 and V is TRBV4-3; 11 bases fit TRBD1. Unmatched junction bases numbered 8, after V lost 1 base and J lost 3 bases. Germline values: CDR1 LGHNA, CDR2 YSLEER. The CDR3 runs 18 residues. This CDR3 is CASSQGPGQGAVGNTIYF. The CDR3 DNA reads TGCGCCAGCAGCCAAGGGCCAGGACAGGGGGCAGTTGGAAACACCATATATTTT.

The chain combines TRBV19 with TRBJ2-1, with D possibly called TRBD1 or TRBD2 (5 bases each). Germline V gene lookup returns CDR1 LNHDA and CDR2 SQIVND (reference sequence). V lost 5 bases and J 4 bases, leaving 18 bases between the germline ends. The CDR3 length is 16 residues. Here the CDR3 reads CASSRDRRGGYNEQFF. CDR3 DNA sequence: TGTGCCAGTAGTCGGGACCGACGTGGGGGATACAATGAGCAGTTCTTC.

The CDR3 region is CASKNNNQETQYF. The DNA for the CDR3 is TGTGCCAGCAAGAATAACAACCAAGAGACCCAGTACTTC. The genes are TRBV11-1 and TRBJ2-5; D uncertain. Deletions cut 7 bases from V and 0 bases from J, with 9 bases between. The length of the CDR3 is 13 residues. Germline V CDR1 and CDR2: SGHAT, FQDESV (reference sequence).

This chain connects TRBV24-1 to TRBJ2-7; a possible D gene is TRBD1 (8 bases). Germline CDR1 is KGHDR and CDR2 is SFDVKD. The CDR3 consists of 13 residues. Trimming left V 6 bases short and J 6 bases short, with 14 bases between. The CDR3 DNA reads TGTGCCACCAGTCCCAACAGGGGGGGCGAGCAGTACTTC. Protein sequence: CATSPNRGGEQYF.

This chain joins TRBV7-9 and TRBJ1-2; D might be TRBD1 (5 bases). The V gene lost 3 bases and the J gene lost 0 bases, with 11 bases spanning the gap. The CDR3 covers 15 residues. Germline assignment: CDR1 SEHNR and CDR2 FQNEAQ (reference sequence). CDR3 nucleotide sequence: TGTGCCAGCAGCTTGGGGACCGATTCTAACTATGGCTACACCTTC. This gives the protein CASSLGTDSNYGYTF.

The chain uses TRBV7-9 and TRBJ1-6; 7 nucleotides align to TRBD1. The J segment lost 7 bases and the V segment lost 4 bases, leaving 4 bases of the junction unmatched. In germline, CDR1 is SEHNR, CDR2 FQNEAQ (reference sequence). The CDR3 runs to 14 residues. CDR3 sequence: CASSSGTENSPLHF. The CDR3 region has the DNA TGTGCCAGCAGCTCCGGGACAGAGAATTCACCCCTCCACTTT.

The rearrangement joins TRBV15 to TRBJ1-2; 7 bases line up with TRBD1. V trimming: 0 bases; J trimming: 7 bases; junction bases outside the gene matches: 26. This CDR3 is 21 amino acids long. Per the germline V gene, CDR1 is LNHNV and CDR2 is YYDKDF (reference sequence). The CDR3 loop reads CATSRESGEIVRQGEGFGYTF. The CDR3 DNA follows: TGTGCCACCAGCAGAGAGAGTGGAGAGATAGTTCGGCAGGGGGAAGGATTTGGCTACACCTTC.

Details on this clone: This same CDR3 is encoded by further DNA sequences in the sample. The chain is built from TRBV20-1 and TRBJ2-7; D is unresolved. V dropped 5 bases and J dropped 3 bases, with 8 bases sitting between them. Germline V gene sequence: CDR1 DFQATT, CDR2 SNEGSKA (reference sequence). The CDR3 consists of 11 residues. CDR3 in DNA: TGCAGTGCTCGGACGAGCTACGAGCAGTACTTC. Translating gives CSARTSYEQYF.

V is TRBV3-1 (or the pseudogene TRBV3-2) and J is TRBJ1-1, with a possible D match to TRBD1 (5 bases). CDR3 size: 14 residues. CDR1 and CDR2 from the germline V gene are LGHDT and YNNKEL (reference sequence). Deletions cut 7 bases from V and 5 bases from J, with 17 bases between. The CDR3 loop is CASTPLGGGTEAFF. CDR3 bases: TGTGCCAGCACCCCACTGGGGGGTGGGACTGAAGCTTTCTTT.

This clone was counted a few times. This sample includes further DNA sequences coding for the same CDR3. This chain links TRBV24-1 with TRBJ2-7; 11 bases agree with TRBD2. V was pared by 1 base and J by 2 bases, with 3 bases of the junction left unmatched. This CDR3 is 16 amino acids long. The germline V gene encodes CDR1 KGHDR and CDR2 SFDVKD. CDR3 coding DNA: TGTGCCACCAGTGATTTCGGGACTAGCGGTACCTACGAGCAGTACTTC. It codes for CATSDFGTSGTYEQYF.

The chain recombines TRBV4-1 with TRBJ2-3; 9 nucleotides agree with TRBD2. After removal of 1 base from V and 3 bases from J, the junction contained 8 bases not matched to a gene. This CDR3 comprises 17 residues. The germline CDR1 and CDR2 sequences are MGHRA and YSYEKL. The CDR3 region is CASSQGRASGKTDTQYF. CDR3 DNA sequence: TGCGCCAGCAGCCAAGGCCGGGCTAGCGGGAAGACAGATACGCAGTATTTT.

The DNA of the CDR3 is TGTGCTAGTGGTTTGCCCCGGGGGACGGCGAACACTGAAGCTTTCTTT. It translates to CASGLPRGTANTEAFF. This rearrangement joins TRBV12-5 to TRBJ1-1; D possibly corresponds to TRBD1 (5 bases). Germline V gene sequence: CDR1 LGHNT, CDR2 FRNRAP. Trimming removed 2 bases from V and 1 base from J, with 14 bases in between. The CDR3 sequence is 16 residues long.

The V call is TRBV12-3 or TRBV12-4, the J call TRBJ1-1; 9 nucleotides agree with TRBD1. The CDR3 contains 13 residues. Trimming removed 6 bases from V and 11 bases from J; junction bases left unmatched: 10. DNA of the CDR3: TGTGCCAGCAGCCAACAACAGGGGGCGATGGCTTTCTTT. Translated: CASSQQQGAMAFF.

This chain uses TRBV6-5 with TRBJ1-5; the match to TRBD1 covers 7 bases. The J segment lost 6 bases and the V segment lost 5 bases, leaving 1 base of the junction unmatched. In germline, CDR1 is MNHEY, CDR2 SVGAGI. The CDR3 consists of 12 residues. The CDR3 DNA sequence: TGTGCCAGCAGTACAGGGGTTCAGCCCCAGCATTTT. Encoded protein: CASSTGVQPQHF.

The chain couples TRBV4-3 to TRBJ2-1, with 9 bases lining up with TRBD1. Germline V gives CDR1 LGHNA, CDR2 YSLEER. Trimming removed 0 bases from V and 4 bases from J; junction bases left unmatched: 10. This CDR3 has 18 amino acids. The CDR3 region is CASSQERGGQGTYNEQFF. CDR3 nucleotides: TGCGCCAGCAGCCAAGAGCGTGGAGGACAGGGGACTTACAATGAGCAGTTCTTC.

V usage is TRBV30 and J usage is TRBJ1-5, with D tentatively TRBD1 (6 bases). Trimming stripped 3 bases from V and 4 bases from J, with 19 bases between. Germline assignment: CDR1 GTSNPN and CDR2 SVGIG (reference sequence). CDR3 size: 16 residues. The CDR3 DNA reads TGTGCCTGGAGGGGACACTCAGGACTGTCGAATCAGCCCCAGCATTTT. Translated, it gives CAWRGHSGLSNQPQHF.